These 22 T cell receptor beta chains came from one sample sequenced in a study of shared clonotypes between healthy human individuals. Clones were sequenced by immunoSEQ multiplex PCR, and TCRdb holds only the in-frame ones, with some missing. The data contain some 2,000,000 clones, 90% to 95% of them singletons. The specimen was naive CD4+ T cells sorted from blood. This sample's subset: CD45RA+ positively selected. These receptors were taken from a man aged 18-30 years in good health.

The chain is built from TRBV11-3 and TRBJ2-5, with 12 bases aligning to TRBD1. The CDR3 totals 15 residues. With 5 bases clipped from V and 5 bases from J, the junction kept 6 bases outside the gene matches. CDR1 is SGHNT and CDR2 is YENEEA in the germline V gene. The CDR3 reads CASSTGQGAGETQYF. The CDR3, as DNA: TGTGCCAGCAGCACGGGACAGGGGGCGGGGGAGACCCAGTACTTC.

The chain's CDR3 is CATATRDNSNQPQHF. The CDR3 DNA reads as TGTGCCACCGCTACCCGGGATAATAGCAATCAGCCCCAGCATTTT. The rearrangement links TRBV10-3 to TRBJ1-5; no reliable D call. Germline V lookup: CDR1 ENHRY, CDR2 SYGVKD. Trimming took off 10 bases at V and 0 bases at J, with 16 bases between the two ends. This CDR3 comprises 15 residues.

The V and J genes are TRBV5-6 and TRBJ1-1, with D perhaps matching TRBD1 (6 bases). The CDR3 consists of 14 residues. V was pared by 1 base and J by 11 bases, with 18 bases between. The germline CDR1 and CDR2 sequences are SGHDT and YYEEEE. CDR3 coding DNA: TGTGCCAGCAGCTTGTTGGTCCAGGGGAGTTGGGCTTTCTTT. As protein: CASSLLVQGSWAFF.

This clone was counted a single time. This same CDR3 is encoded by further DNA sequences in the sample. The rearrangement uses TRBV7-9 and TRBJ2-3, with D perhaps matching TRBD2 (7 bases). The germline CDR1 and CDR2 sequences are SEHNR and FQNEAQ (reference sequence). This CDR3 spans 14 amino acids. The ends were cut back, 2 bases at V and 5 bases at J, with 11 bases in the middle. The CDR3 coding sequence is TGTGCCAGCAGCTTACGGGGGGCAGGAGATACGCAGTATTTT. Its protein product is CASSLRGAGDTQYF.

The rearrangement joins TRBV5-4 to TRBJ1-1, with D perhaps TRBD1 (5 bases). The CDR3 is 15 residues long. Germline lookup yields CDR1 SGHNT and CDR2 YYREEE (reference sequence). V lost 2 bases, J lost 5 bases, and 16 bases lay in between. The CDR3 loop reads CASSLPGTHPTEAFF. CDR3 DNA: TGTGCCAGCAGCTTACCGGGGACGCATCCGACTGAAGCTTTCTTT.

J is TRBJ2-7 and V is TRBV5-1; D is unclear. The CDR3 contains 15 residues. CDR1 SGHRS and CDR2 YFSETQ come from the germline V gene. V dropped 0 bases and J dropped 2 bases, with 12 bases sitting between them. CDR3 in DNA: TGCGCCAGCAGCTTGGGGCCAACGGATACCTACGAGCAGTACTTC. Amino acids: CASSLGPTDTYEQYF.

The gene calls are TRBV5-1 and TRBJ1-5; 7 nucleotides align to TRBD1. The CDR3 runs to 14 residues. Germline V gene lookup returns CDR1 SGHRS and CDR2 YFSETQ. V gave up 3 bases and J gave up 6 bases; unmatched junction bases: 6. This chain's CDR3 is CASSSGQFGQPQHF. The CDR3 nucleotides read TGCGCCAGCAGCTCGGGACAGTTTGGTCAGCCCCAGCATTTT.

The V call is TRBV14, the J call TRBJ1-1; perhaps TRBD1 as D (5 bases). Germline V gives CDR1 SGHDN, CDR2 FVKESK. This CDR3 is built from 12 residues. V lost 4 bases to trimming and J lost 10 bases, with 13 bases between them. The CDR3 protein is CASSLGRVGAFF. CDR3 DNA: TGTGCCAGCAGCCTTGGCAGGGTAGGAGCTTTCTTT.

The rearrangement joins TRBV2 to TRBJ1-2, with D possibly matching TRBD1 (6 bases). Per the germline V gene, CDR1 is SNHLY and CDR2 is FYNNEI. CDR3 length: 14 residues. Trimming pared 1 base from V and 6 bases from J, leaving 12 bases between. The CDR3 DNA reads TGTGCCAGCAGTGAAGTGGGGACAATGGATGGCTACACCTTC. This sequence encodes CASSEVGTMDGYTF.

V and J are TRBV9 and TRBJ1-2, with D perhaps matching TRBD1 (6 bases). CDR3 length: 17 amino acids. Trimming left V 2 bases short and J 8 bases short, with 25 bases between. Germline CDR1 and CDR2: SGDLS and YYNGEE. The CDR3 reads CASSVGRLIPIGGGYTF. DNA for the CDR3: TGTGCCAGCAGCGTGGGGCGTCTTATCCCGATTGGGGGCGGCTACACCTTC.

The V and J genes are TRBV30 and TRBJ2-5; either TRBD1 or TRBD2 may supply D (5 bases each). The CDR3 extends over 15 amino acids. Looked up from germline, CDR1 is GTSNPN and CDR2 is SVGIG (reference sequence). Trimming removed 4 bases at V and 5 bases at J, with 20 bases between. Here the CDR3 reads CAWTLGTYNTETQYF. Here the CDR3 DNA reads TGTGCCTGGACCCTCGGGACCTACAACACGGAGACCCAGTACTTC.

This sequence joins TRBV4-3 and TRBJ1-4; no reliable D call. Germline V gene lookup returns CDR1 LGHNA and CDR2 YSLEER. Trimming cost V 0 bases and J 1 base, with 9 bases left between them. The CDR3 sequence is 16 residues long. As DNA, the CDR3 is TGCGCCAGCAGCCAAGATCTCCGGGGAACTAATGAAAAACTGTTTTTT. The encoded protein is CASSQDLRGTNEKLFF.

The sample holds one count of this clone. At one end, the junction sequence differs from germline, possibly due to a read error. The rearrangement links TRBV6-1 to TRBJ2-4, with 8 bases lining up with TRBD1. The germline V gene has CDR1 MNHNS and CDR2 SASEGT. The CDR3 totals 12 residues. CDR3: CASSESDRATNF. The CDR3 DNA sequence: TGTGCCAGCAGTGAGTCGGACAGGGCAACTAACTTC.

The CDR3 sequence is CASRRWGLAVDTQYF. CDR3 nucleotides: TGTGCCAGCAGGCGGTGGGGACTAGCTGTAGATACGCAGTATTTT. The V gene is TRBV6-5, the J gene TRBJ2-3; 9 nucleotides agree with TRBD2. V was pared by 6 bases and J by 5 bases, with 9 bases of the junction left unmatched. From germline, CDR1 is MNHEY and CDR2 SVGAGI. The CDR3 extends over 15 amino acids.

This clone was found a few times. The chain combines TRBV5-4 with TRBJ2-7, with 9 bases matching TRBD2. The CDR3 contains 14 residues. Germline V lookup: CDR1 SGHNT, CDR2 YYREEE (reference sequence). J gave up 0 bases and V 8 bases, and 6 bases lay outside the gene matches. CDR3 sequence (DNA): TGTGCCAGTGCCCTAGCGGGGACCTCCTACGAGCAGTACTTC. Amino acids: CASALAGTSYEQYF.

The chain uses TRBV5-1 and TRBJ1-1; D gene uncertain. The V gene's germline CDR1 is SGHRS and CDR2 YFSETQ. CDR3 size: 14 residues. Trimming removed 0 bases from V and 1 base from J, with 7 bases in between. CDR3 sequence: CASSLGPENTEAFF. The CDR3 region has the DNA TGCGCCAGCAGCTTGGGTCCAGAGAACACTGAAGCTTTCTTT.

This chain links TRBV10-1 with TRBJ2-3, with D perhaps being TRBD1 or TRBD2 (5 bases each). Per the germline V gene, CDR1 is WNHNN and CDR2 is SYGVQD (reference sequence). Trimming stripped 5 bases from V and 2 bases from J, with 14 bases between. The CDR3 runs to 15 residues. The CDR3, as DNA: TGCGCCAGCAGTCGGTGGTTTGGGACCACAGATACGCAGTATTTT. It codes for CASSRWFGTTDTQYF.

V gene TRBV18 combines with J gene TRBJ2-3; 10 nucleotides line up with TRBD1. V shed 3 bases and J 2 bases; nucleotides not matched to a gene: 8. Germline values: CDR1 KGHSH, CDR2 LQKENI. The CDR3 is 17 residues long. Here the CDR3 DNA reads TGTGCCAGCTCACCCTTAATCGGGACAGGGGTCACAGATACGCAGTATTTT. Its protein is CASSPLIGTGVTDTQYF.

This clone is a singleton in its sample. J is TRBJ2-6 and V is TRBV4-1; D not resolved. Germline V gene data show CDR1 as MGHRA and CDR2 as YSYEKL. V lost 1 base, J lost 0 bases, and 10 bases lay in between. The CDR3 has 17 residues. The CDR3 DNA follows: TGCGCCAGCAGCCAAGGGGCCTTGAGCTCTGGGGCCAACGTCCTGACTTTC. Protein product: CASSQGALSSGANVLTF.

The V and J genes are TRBV30 and TRBJ2-7; no definite D call. Germline lookup yields CDR1 GTSNPN and CDR2 SVGIG (reference sequence). V was cut by 2 bases and J by 3 bases, with 11 bases left in between. The CDR3 extends over 13 amino acids. CDR3 bases: TGTGCCTGGAGTTTCGGACGCAGCTACGAGCAGTACTTC. Its translation is CAWSFGRSYEQYF. The full variable domain, with the rest looked up from reference TRBV30 and TRBJ2-7, is SQTIHQWPATLVQPVGSPLSLECTVEGTSNPNLYWYRQAAGRGLQLLFYSVGIGQISSEVPQNLSASRPQDRQFILSSKKLLLSDSGFYLCAWSFGRSYEQYFGPGTRLTVT.

This sequence joins TRBV6-5 and TRBJ2-5; 8 nucleotides agree with TRBD2. CDR3 length equals 15 residues. V lost 6 bases and J lost 1; bases outside the gene matches: 7. Germline CDR1 is MNHEY and CDR2 is SVGAGI. CDR3 sequence reads: CASRPGLGGQETQYF. CDR3 DNA: TGTGCCAGCAGACCGGGACTAGGGGGCCAAGAGACCCAGTACTTC.

The chain links TRBV1 to TRBJ2-5; whether TRBD2, the table's D call, matches the DNA was not checked. TRBV1 is listed as a pseudogene. The CDR3 is made up of 17 amino acids. The CDR3 is CTSSQVTAGGIQETQYF. The DNA of the CDR3 is TGCACCAGCAGCCAAGTGACAGCGGGAGGAATCCAAGAGACCCAGTACTTC.